What follows is one TCR beta chain and its context. Its antigen is unidentified. Time point indicated: persistent/refractory GD, antithyroid drugs over 5 years with positive TRAb. PBMC RNA served as the TCR library source. This specimen comes from a study of regulatory T cells in long-lasting Graves disease. Investigators prepared the TCR beta libraries by applying iRepertoire HTBI primers and Arm-PCR of CDR3 regions. Via MiXCR, TCRdb re-called the multiplex PCR reads, giving one row per CDR3 protein. This table has some 370,000 distinct CDR3 sequences, 20% appearing once. General study points: Whereas new patients shared 870 or so public clonotypes, persistent patients shared more, at about 3,000.

The source material was peripheral blood mononuclear cells (PBMCs), sampled when the disease was refractory, from a patient treated with antithyroid drugs. The sequence derives from a female donor with Graves disease.

The CDR3 DNA reads as TGCAGTGCTTTGGCAGATTTTAACTTTAACAATGAGCAGTTCTTC. It translates to CSALADFNFNNEQFF. J is TRBJ2-1 and V is TRBV20-1; D is undetermined. Trimming shortened V by 5 bases and J by 5 bases, and 19 bases separated the two germline ends. This CDR3 has 15 residues. Germline CDR1 is DFQATT and CDR2 is SNEGSKA (reference sequence).